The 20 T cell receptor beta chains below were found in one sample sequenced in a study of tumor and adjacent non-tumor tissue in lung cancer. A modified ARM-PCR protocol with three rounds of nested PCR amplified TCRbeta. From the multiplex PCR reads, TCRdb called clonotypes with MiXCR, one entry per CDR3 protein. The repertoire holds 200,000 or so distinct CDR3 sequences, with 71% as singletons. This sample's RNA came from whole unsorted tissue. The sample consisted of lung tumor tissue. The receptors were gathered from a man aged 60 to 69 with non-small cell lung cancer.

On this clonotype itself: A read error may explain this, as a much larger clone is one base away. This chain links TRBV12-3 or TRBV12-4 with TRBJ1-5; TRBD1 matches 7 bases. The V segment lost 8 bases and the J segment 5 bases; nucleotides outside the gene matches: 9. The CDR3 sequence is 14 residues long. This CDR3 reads CASCGGTEDQPQHF. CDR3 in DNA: TGTGCCAGCTGCGGTGGGACAGAGGATCAGCCCCAGCATTTT.

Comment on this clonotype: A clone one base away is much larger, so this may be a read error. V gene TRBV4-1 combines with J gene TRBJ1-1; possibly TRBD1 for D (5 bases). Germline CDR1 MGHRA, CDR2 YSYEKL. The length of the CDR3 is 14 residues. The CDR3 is CPSSQPFEGVGAFF. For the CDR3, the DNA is TGCCCCAGCAGCCAACCCTTTGAAGGGGTAGGGGCTTTCTTT.

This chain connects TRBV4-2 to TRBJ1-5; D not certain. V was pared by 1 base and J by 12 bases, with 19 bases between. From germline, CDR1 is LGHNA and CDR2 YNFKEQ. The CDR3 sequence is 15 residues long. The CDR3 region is CASSQVEDSNLLQHF. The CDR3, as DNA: TGTGCCAGCAGCCAAGTGGAAGATAGTAATTTGCTCCAGCATTTT.

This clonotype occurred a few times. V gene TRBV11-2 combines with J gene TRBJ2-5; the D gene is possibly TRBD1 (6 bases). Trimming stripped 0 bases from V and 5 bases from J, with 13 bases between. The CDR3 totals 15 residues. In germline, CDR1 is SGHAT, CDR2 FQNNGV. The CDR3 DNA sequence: TGTGCCAGCAGCTTAGAGAGGCAGGGGCGGGAGACCCAGTACTTC. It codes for CASSLERQGRETQYF.

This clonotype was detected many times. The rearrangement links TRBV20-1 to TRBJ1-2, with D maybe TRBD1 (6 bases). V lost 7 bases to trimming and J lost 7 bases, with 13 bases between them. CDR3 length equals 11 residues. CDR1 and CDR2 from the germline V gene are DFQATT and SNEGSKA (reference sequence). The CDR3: CSVTTGFGYTF. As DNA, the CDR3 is TGCAGTGTTACAACAGGGTTTGGCTACACCTTC.

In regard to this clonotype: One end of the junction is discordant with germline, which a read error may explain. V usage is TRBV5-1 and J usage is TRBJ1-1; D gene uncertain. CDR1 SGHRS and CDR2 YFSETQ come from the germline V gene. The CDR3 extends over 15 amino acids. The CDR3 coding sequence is TGCGTCAGCAGCTTGACGGGTCAGCGGAACACTGAAGCTTTCTTT. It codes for CVSSLTGQRNTEAFF.

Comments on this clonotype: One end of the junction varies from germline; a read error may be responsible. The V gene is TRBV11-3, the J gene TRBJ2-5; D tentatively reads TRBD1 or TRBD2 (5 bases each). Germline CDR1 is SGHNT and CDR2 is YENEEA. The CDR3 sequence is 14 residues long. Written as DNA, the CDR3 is TGTGCCAGCAGCTCGGGACCAGTCCAAGTGACCCAGTACTTT. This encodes CASSSGPVQVTQYF.

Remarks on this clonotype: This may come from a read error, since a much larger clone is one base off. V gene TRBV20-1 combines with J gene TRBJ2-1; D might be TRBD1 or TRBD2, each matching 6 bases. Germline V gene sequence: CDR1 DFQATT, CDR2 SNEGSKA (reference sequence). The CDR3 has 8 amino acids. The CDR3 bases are TGCAGTGAGGGGGGTGGACTCTTC. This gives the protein CSEGGGLF.

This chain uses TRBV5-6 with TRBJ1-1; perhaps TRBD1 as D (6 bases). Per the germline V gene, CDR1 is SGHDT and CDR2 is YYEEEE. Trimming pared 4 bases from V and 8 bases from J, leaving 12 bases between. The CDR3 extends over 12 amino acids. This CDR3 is CASSTRQEEAFF. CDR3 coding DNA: TGTGCCAGCAGCACTAGACAGGAGGAAGCTTTCTTT.

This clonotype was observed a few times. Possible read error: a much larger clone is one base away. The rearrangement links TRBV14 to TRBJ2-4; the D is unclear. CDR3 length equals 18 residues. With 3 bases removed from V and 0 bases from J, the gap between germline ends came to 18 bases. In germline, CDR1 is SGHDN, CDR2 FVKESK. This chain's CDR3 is CASSHGYTKALAKNIQYF. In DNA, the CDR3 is TGTGCCAGCAGCCACGGATATACCAAGGCTTTAGCCAAAAACATTCAGTACTTC.

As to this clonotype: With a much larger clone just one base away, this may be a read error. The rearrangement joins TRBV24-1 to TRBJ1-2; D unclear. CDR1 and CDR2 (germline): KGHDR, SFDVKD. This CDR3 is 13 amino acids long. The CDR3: CATSDSENCGYTF. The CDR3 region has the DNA TGTGCCACCAGTGATTCTGAGAACTGTGGCTACACCTTC.

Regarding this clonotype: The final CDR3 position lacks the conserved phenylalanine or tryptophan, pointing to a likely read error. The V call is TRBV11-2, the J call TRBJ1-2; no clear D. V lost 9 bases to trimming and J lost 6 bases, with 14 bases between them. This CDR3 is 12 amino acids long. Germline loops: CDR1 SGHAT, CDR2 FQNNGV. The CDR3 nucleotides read TGTGCCAGTCGTTCTCGGGGAAATGGCTACACCTTA. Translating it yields CASRSRGNGYTL.

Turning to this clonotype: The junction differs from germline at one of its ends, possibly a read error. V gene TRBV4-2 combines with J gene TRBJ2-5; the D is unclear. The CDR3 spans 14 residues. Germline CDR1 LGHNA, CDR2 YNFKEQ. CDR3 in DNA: TGCATCAGCAGCCAAGATCTGGTCCGAGAGACCCAGTATTTC. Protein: CISSQDLVRETQYF.

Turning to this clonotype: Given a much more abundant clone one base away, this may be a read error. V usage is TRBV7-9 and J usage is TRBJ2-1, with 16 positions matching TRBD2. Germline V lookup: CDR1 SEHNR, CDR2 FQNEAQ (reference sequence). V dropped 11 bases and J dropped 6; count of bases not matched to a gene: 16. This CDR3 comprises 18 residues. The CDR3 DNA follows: TGTGCCGGCACTTTGAGCGGGACTAGCGGGAGGGCCCTCAATGAGCAGTTCTTC. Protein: CAGTLSGTSGRALNEQFF.

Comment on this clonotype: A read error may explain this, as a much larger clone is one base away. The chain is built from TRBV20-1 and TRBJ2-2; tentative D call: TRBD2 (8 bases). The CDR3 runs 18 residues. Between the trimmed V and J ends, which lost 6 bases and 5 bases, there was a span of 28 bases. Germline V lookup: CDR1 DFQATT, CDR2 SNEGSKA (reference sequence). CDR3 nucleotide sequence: TGCAGTGCATTAGAGCGGGAGAGAGGGGGCGGAAGGACCGGGGAGCTGTTTTTT. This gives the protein CSALERERGGGRTGELFF.

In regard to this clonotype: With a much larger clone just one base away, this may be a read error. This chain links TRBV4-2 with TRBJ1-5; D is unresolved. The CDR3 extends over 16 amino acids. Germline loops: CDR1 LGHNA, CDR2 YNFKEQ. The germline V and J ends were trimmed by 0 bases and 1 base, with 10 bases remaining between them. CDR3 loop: CASSQDQWASNQPQHF. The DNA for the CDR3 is TGTGCCAGCAGCCAAGACCAGTGGGCGAGCAATCAGCCCCAGCATTTT.

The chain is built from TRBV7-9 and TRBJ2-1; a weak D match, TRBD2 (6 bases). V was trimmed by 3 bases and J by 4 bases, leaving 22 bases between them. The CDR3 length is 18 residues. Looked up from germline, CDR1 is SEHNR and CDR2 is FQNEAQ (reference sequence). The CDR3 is CASSFEAARGRGYNEQFF. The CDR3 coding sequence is TGTGCCAGCAGCTTCGAAGCCGCCCGGGGTCGGGGGTACAATGAGCAGTTCTTC. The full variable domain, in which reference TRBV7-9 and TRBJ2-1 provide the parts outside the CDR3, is DTGVSQNPRHKITKRGQNVTFRCDPISEHNRLYWYRQTLGQGPEFLTYFQNEAQLEKSRLLSDRFSAERPKGSFSTLEIQRTEQGDSAMYLCASSFEAARGRGYNEQFFGPGTRLTVL.

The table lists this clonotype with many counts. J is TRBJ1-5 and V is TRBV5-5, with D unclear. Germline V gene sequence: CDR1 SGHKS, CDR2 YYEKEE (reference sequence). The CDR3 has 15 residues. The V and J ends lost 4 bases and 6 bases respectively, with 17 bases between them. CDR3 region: CASSGGRESRQPQHF. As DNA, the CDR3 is TGTGCCAGCAGCGGCGGGAGGGAATCACGTCAGCCCCAGCATTTT.

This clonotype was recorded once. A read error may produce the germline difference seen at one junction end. CDR3: CASSQESAGTVTEQFF. In DNA, the CDR3 is TGTGCCAGCAGCCAAGAAAGCGCCGGGACGGTAACTGAGCAGTTCTTC. The gene calls are TRBV4-1 and TRBJ2-1; D could derive from TRBD1 or TRBD2 (5 bases each). Germline CDR1 and CDR2: MGHRA and YSYEKL. The CDR3 is made up of 16 amino acids.

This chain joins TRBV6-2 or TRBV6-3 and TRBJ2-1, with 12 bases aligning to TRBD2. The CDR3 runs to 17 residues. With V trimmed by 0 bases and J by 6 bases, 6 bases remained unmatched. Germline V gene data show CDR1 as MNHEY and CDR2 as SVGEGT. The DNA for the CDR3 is TGTGCCAGCAGTTACTCCCAGACTAGCGGGGGATTCAATGAGCAGTTCTTC. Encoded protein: CASSYSQTSGGFNEQFF.